This entry features one T cell receptor (beta chain) sequence. Its antigen remains unidentified. Germline V gene lookup returns CDR1 LGHNA and CDR2 YNFKEQ. This CDR3 spans 12 amino acids. Trimming removed 0 bases from V and 14 bases from J; junction bases left unmatched: 3. These data originate in a study of identical twins. General study points: The authors noted that invariant MAIT and iNKT cells could partly confound zero-insertion analyses. Fewer insertions marked abundant cord blood beta clonotypes; young adult naive trended weakly, memory not at all.

The cDNA had a unique molecular identifier and a template-switch universal primer site. From the 5' RACE reads, TCRdb called clonotypes with MiXCR, one entry per CDR3 protein. Of fewer than 450,000 distinct CDR3 sequences in the sample, around 9% were seen once. This chain connects TRBV4-2 to TRBJ2-1, with TRBD2 matching 8 bases. This receptor was obtained from a woman between 50 and 59 years old in good health. Specimen: naive T cells sorted from blood. CDR3: CASSQDRTSKFF. The CDR3 bases are TGTGCCAGCAGCCAAGACCGGACTAGCAAGTTCTTC.